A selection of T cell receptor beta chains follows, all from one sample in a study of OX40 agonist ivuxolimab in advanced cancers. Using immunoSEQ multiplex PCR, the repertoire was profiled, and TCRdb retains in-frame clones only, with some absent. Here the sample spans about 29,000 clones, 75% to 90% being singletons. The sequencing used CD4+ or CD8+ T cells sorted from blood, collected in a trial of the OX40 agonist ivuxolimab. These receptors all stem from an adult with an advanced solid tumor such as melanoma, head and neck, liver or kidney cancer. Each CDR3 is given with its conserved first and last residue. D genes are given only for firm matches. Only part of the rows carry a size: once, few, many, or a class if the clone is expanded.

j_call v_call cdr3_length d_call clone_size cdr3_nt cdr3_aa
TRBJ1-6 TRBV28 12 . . TGTGCCAGCAGGGCGAGTAGGTCACCCCTCCACTTT CASRASRSPLHF
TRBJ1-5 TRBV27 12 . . TGTGCCAGCAGTTTTATCAATCAGCCCCAGCATTTT CASSFINQPQHF
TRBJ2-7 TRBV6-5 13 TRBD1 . TGTGCCAGCAGTTACCGAACAGGGGGCGAGCAGTACTTC CASSYRTGGEQYF
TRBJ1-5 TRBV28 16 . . TGTGCCAGCACCCCAAGGGCAGCCTATAGCAATCAGCCCCAGCATTTT CASTPRAAYSNQPQHF
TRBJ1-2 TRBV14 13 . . TGTGCCAGCAGCCAAAGCAGGGCCTCTGGCTACACCTTC CASSQSRASGYTF
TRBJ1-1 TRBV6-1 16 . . TGTGCCAGCAGTGAAGGCGAGGGGGACGGGAACACTGAAGCTTTCTTT CASSEGEGDGNTEAFF
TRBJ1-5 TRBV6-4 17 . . TGTGCCAGCAGTGACTCCCCCACAGGCTATAGCAATCAGCCCCAGCATTTT CASSDSPTGYSNQPQHF
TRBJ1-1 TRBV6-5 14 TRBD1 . TGTGCCAGCAGGACAGGGGGCGCCGGCACTGAAGCTTTCTTT CASRTGGAGTEAFF
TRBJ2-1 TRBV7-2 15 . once TGTGCCAGCAGCTTAGCCGCAGTCTCCTACAATGAGCAGTTCTTC CASSLAAVSYNEQFF
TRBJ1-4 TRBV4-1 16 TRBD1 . TGCGCCAGCAGCCAAGATGAGGACAGGGGAGATGAAAAACTGTTTTTT CASSQDEDRGDEKLFF
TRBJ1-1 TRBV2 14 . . TGTGCCAAAGAGGTGGGGCCTCTGAACACTGAAGCTTTCTTT CAKEVGPLNTEAFF
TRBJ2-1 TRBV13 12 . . TGTGCCAGCAGCCTATCCTCCTTGGAGCAGTTCTTC CASSLSSLEQFF
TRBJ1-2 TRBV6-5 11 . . TGTGCCAGCCTAGGGGGGGTGGGCTACACCTTC CASLGGVGYTF
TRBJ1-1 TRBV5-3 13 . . TGTGCCAGAAGCCGCGGCGGGGACACTGAAGCTTTCTTT CARSRGGDTEAFF
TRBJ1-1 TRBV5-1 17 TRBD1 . TGCGCCAGCAGCTTGGCTAACAGGGGCGCGCGGTTCACTGAAGCTTTCTTT CASSLANRGARFTEAFF
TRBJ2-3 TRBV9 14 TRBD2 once TGTGCCACCTCCACTAGCGGGAGCACAGATACGCAGTATTTT CATSTSGSTDTQYF
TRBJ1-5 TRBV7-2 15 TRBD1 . TGTGCCAGCAGCTTGGGACAGGGGGCCTTTCAGCCCCAGCATTTT CASSLGQGAFQPQHF
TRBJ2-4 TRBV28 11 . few TGTGCCAGCAGTTTTGATGTCCTTCAGTACTTC CASSFDVLQYF
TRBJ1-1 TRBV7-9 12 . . TGTGCCAGCAGCTTAGTAGGTTGGGAAGCTTTCTTT CASSLVGWEAFF
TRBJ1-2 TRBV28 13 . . TGTGCCAGCAGAGACCGGGACCCAAGAGGCTACACCTTC CASRDRDPRGYTF
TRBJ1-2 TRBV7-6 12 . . TGTGCCAGCACCCCCCACCTCTATGGCTACACCTTC CASTPHLYGYTF
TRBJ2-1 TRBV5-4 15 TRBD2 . TGTGCCAGCAAGCCGGCGAGCGGGAGCCCCTGGGGTGAGTTCTTC CASKPASGSPWGEFF
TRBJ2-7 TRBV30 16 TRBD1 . TGTGCCTGGAGAGGAGACCGGGACAGGGAGGCCTACGAGCAGTACTTC CAWRGDRDREAYEQYF
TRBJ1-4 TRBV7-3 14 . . TGTGCCAGCAGCCCGGGGGAGAGGGGTGAAAAACTGTTTTTT CASSPGERGEKLFF
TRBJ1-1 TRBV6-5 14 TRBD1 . TGTGCCAGCACTGCGACAGGGGCGAACACTGAAGCTTTCTTT CASTATGANTEAFF
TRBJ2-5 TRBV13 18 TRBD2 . TGTGCCAGCAGCTTAGGGGGGACTAGCGGGATTGATCAAGAGACCCAGTACTTC CASSLGGTSGIDQETQYF
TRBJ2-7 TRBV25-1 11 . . TGTGCCAGCAGCTTCTCCTACGAGCAGTACTTC CASSFSYEQYF
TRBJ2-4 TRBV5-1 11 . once TGCGCCAGCAGCAGCGCAAACATTCAGTACTTC CASSSANIQYF
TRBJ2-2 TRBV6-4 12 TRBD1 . TGTGCCAGCAGTACAGGGGCCGGGGAGCTGTTTTTT CASSTGAGELFF
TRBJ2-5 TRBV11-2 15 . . TGTGCCAGCAGCTCCCGCTCTAGCGAACAAGAGACCCAGTACTTC CASSSRSSEQETQYF
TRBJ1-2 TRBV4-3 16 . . TGCGCCAGCAGCCAAGACGCGGTTAGGGTTGACTACGGCTACACCTTC CASSQDAVRVDYGYTF
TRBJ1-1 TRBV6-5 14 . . TGTGCCAGCAGTTACAGCCCAGGGAACACTGAAGCTTTCTTT CASSYSPGNTEAFF
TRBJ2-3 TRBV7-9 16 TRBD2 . TGTGCCAGCAGCGGCTGGACTAGCGGGGGCGGAGATACGCAGTATTTT CASSGWTSGGGDTQYF
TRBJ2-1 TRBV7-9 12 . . TGTGCCAGCAGCTTAGCTATCAATGAGCAGTTCTTC CASSLAINEQFF
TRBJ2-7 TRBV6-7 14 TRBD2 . TGTGCCAGCAATTTAGCGGGAGAAGGTTACGAGCAGTACTTC CASNLAGEGYEQYF
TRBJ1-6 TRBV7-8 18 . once TGTGCCAGCAGCTTGTACACCCCGGGGGGGTTATCAGGTTCACCCCTCCACTTT CASSLYTPGGLSGSPLHF
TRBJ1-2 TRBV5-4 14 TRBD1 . TGTGCCAGCAGCTTTCGCGGGACAGGGAATGGCTACACCTTC CASSFRGTGNGYTF
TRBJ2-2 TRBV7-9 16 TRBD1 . TGTGCCAGCAGCTTAACCGGGACAGGGTACACCGGGGAGCTGTTTTTT CASSLTGTGYTGELFF
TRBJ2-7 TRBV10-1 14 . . TGCGCCAGCAGCTTAACAGGGGCGGGATTCGAGCAGTACTTC CASSLTGAGFEQYF
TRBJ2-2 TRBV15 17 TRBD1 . TGTGCCACCAGCGGACCCGGGACAGGGAGATCCATCGGGGAGCTGTTTTTT CATSGPGTGRSIGELFF
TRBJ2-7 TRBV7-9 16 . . TGTGCCAGCAGCTTAGCCCGGGGGACAGCCGAATACGAGCAGTACTTC CASSLARGTAEYEQYF
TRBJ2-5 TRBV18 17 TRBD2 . TGTGCCAGCTCACAAAGACTAGCGGGGGCCATACAAGAGACCCAGTACTTC CASSQRLAGAIQETQYF
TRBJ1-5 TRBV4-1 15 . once TGCGCCAGCAGCCAGGGGGGGGGTAGCAATCAGCCCCAGCATTTT CASSQGGGSNQPQHF
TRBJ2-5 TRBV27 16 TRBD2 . TGTGCCAGCAGTTTGATTTTTGGACTAGCGGAAGAGACCCAGTACTTC CASSLIFGLAEETQYF
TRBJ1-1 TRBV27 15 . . TGTGCCAGCAGTTCTTTGGGTGAAGGCGGGACTGAAGCTTTCTTT CASSSLGEGGTEAFF